These T cell receptor beta chains were read from a single sample in a study of CD8 T cells in Susac syndrome. TCRdb ran MiXCR on the immunoSEQ multiplex PCR reads and lists one entry per CDR3 protein. The sample carries under 110,000 distinct CDR3 sequences, 94% recorded once. Sequencing was carried out using CD8+ T cells from PBMCs. Receptors were obtained from a human donor with Susac syndrome. Both conserved end residues are part of each CDR3. A D gene is named only where the DNA matches it firmly. Expanded clones are given a class, and other clones once, few, many or no size at all.

>TRBJ2-7|TRBV5-1|12|.|.
TGCGCCAGCAGCTTAAGCGGACTCGAGCAGTACTTC
CASSLSGLEQYF
>TRBJ2-5|TRBV6-6|13|.|TRBD1
TGTGCCAGCCTACAGGGGAATCAAGAGACCCAGTACTTC
CASLQGNQETQYF
>TRBJ1-1|TRBV12-5|13|.|.
TGTGCTAGTGGTTTGAACTCCGGGGGCGAAGCTTTCTTT
CASGLNSGGEAFF
>TRBJ1-2|TRBV18|15|.|.
TGTGCCAGCTCACCACCCCCAGGGGACGGCTATGGCTACACCTTC
CASSPPPGDGYGYTF
>TRBJ2-1|TRBV6-5|13|.|.
TGTGCCAGCAGTTCCGGGGACGGGTCTGAGCAGTTCTTC
CASSSGDGSEQFF
>TRBJ2-2|TRBV4-1|16|.|.
TGCGCCAGCAGCCAAGAGGCAACAGATAACACCGGGGAGCTGTTTTTT
CASSQEATDNTGELFF
>TRBJ1-4|TRBV7-8|17|.|.
TGTGCCAGCAGCTTAGGAGCCCGACGGACAGTTAATGAAAAACTGTTTTTT
CASSLGARRTVNEKLFF
>TRBJ1-1|TRBV2|13|once|.
TGTGCCAGCATGGGGCGAATGAACACTGAAGCTTTCTTT
CASMGRMNTEAFF
>TRBJ1-4|TRBV18|14|.|TRBD1
TGTGCCAGCTCAACAGGGGTTCCTAATGAAAAACTGTTTTTT
CASSTGVPNEKLFF
>TRBJ2-7|TRBV27|13|.|.
TGTGCCAGCAGTTTATCTGCCGGGTACGAGCAGTACTTC
CASSLSAGYEQYF
>TRBJ1-6|TRBV12-3/TRBV12-4|11|.|.
TGTGCCAGCAGTTTCAATTCACCCCTCCACTTT
CASSFNSPLHF
>TRBJ1-1|TRBV9|20|.|TRBD1
TGTGCCAGCAGCGTAGTCGGTTCGGCAGGGACAGGGGGCCAGAACACTGAAGCTTTCTTT
CASSVVGSAGTGGQNTEAFF
>TRBJ2-7|TRBV9|14|.|.
TGTGCCAGCAGCCTCTCAAATCGGCTGGACGAGCAGTACTTC
CASSLSNRLDEQYF
>TRBJ2-7|TRBV11-2|15|.|.
TGTGCCAGCAGCCCCCGGGACGGGAATTCCTACGAGCAGTACTTC
CASSPRDGNSYEQYF
>TRBJ1-6|TRBV7-9|15|.|TRBD1
TGTGCCAGCAGCTTAGTAGGGACAGGGGATGACGCCCTCCACTTT
CASSLVGTGDDALHF
>TRBJ1-6|TRBV7-3|16|.|TRBD1
TGTGCCAGCAGCTTAAAGGGGGACAGCTATAATTCACCCCTCCACTTT
CASSLKGDSYNSPLHF
>TRBJ1-4|TRBV7-8|15|.|.
TGTGCCAGCAGCTTAGAGGGACGGTCTAATGAAAAACTGTTTTTT
CASSLEGRSNEKLFF
>TRBJ2-7|TRBV7-8|12|once|.
TGTGCCAGCAGCCTTCGACCCAACGAGCAGTACTTC
CASSLRPNEQYF
>TRBJ2-3|TRBV27|16|.|TRBD2
TGTGCCAGCAGTGACAGGAGCGGGGGGGCCTATACTACGCAGTATTTT
CASSDRSGGAYTTQYF
>TRBJ2-5|TRBV20-1|11|few|.
TGCAGTGCTCGGGACGGGGAGACCCAGTACTTC
CSARDGETQYF
>TRBJ1-1|TRBV4-1|16|.|TRBD1
TGCGCCAGCAGCCAAGTGGGGACAGGGGCGGCCCTTGAAGCTTTCTTT
CASSQVGTGAALEAFF
>TRBJ2-1|TRBV5-4|15|once|TRBD1
TGTGCCAGCAGCACCGACAGGGCCTCCTACAATGAGCAGTTCTTC
CASSTDRASYNEQFF
>TRBJ1-6|TRBV27|16|.|TRBD1
TGTGCCAGCAGTTTATCGGGGGGACAGCTAAATTCACCCCTCCACTTT
CASSLSGGQLNSPLHF
>TRBJ2-1|TRBV5-6|11|.|.
TGTGCCAGCAGCCACCCGGGGGAGCAGTTCTTC
CASSHPGEQFF
>TRBJ2-1|TRBV7-9|12|.|.
TGTGCCAGCAGCCTTAGCTGGAATGAGCAGTTCTTC
CASSLSWNEQFF
>TRBJ2-7|TRBV29-1|12|.|.
TGCAGCGTTGAAATGGGACTCAGCGAGCAGTACTTC
CSVEMGLSEQYF
>TRBJ2-1|TRBV9|13|.|.
TGTGCCAGCAGCGTAGCGTCCCTCAATGAGCAGTTCTTC
CASSVASLNEQFF
>TRBJ2-7|TRBV15|15|.|.
TGTGCCACCAGCAGTAAAGGGTTCGGGTCCTACGAGCAGTACTTC
CATSSKGFGSYEQYF
>TRBJ2-5|TRBV12-3/TRBV12-4|13|.|TRBD1
TGTGCCAGCAGCTTACAGGGGCTGGAGACCCAGTACTTC
CASSLQGLETQYF
>TRBJ2-7|TRBV21-1|13|.|.
TGTGCCAGCAGCAATGGCAGGGCCTACGAGCAGTACTTC
CASSNGRAYEQYF
>TRBJ2-2|TRBV4-3|16|.|.
TGCGCCAGCAGCCAAGCTGAGGGGCAAGGGACCGGGGAGCTGTTTTTT
CASSQAEGQGTGELFF
>TRBJ2-7|TRBV9|13|.|.
TGTGCCAGCAGCGCCGAGGGGGCCTACGAGCAGTACTTC
CASSAEGAYEQYF
>TRBJ2-3|TRBV9|16|.|.
TGTGCCAGCAGCGTAGCTGGGCGGGGTCTGGGAGATACGCAGTATTTT
CASSVAGRGLGDTQYF
>TRBJ2-5|TRBV7-2|17|.|TRBD2
TGTGCCAGCAGCTTCCTGGGACTAGGGGGGCCGCAAGAGACCCAGTACTTC
CASSFLGLGGPQETQYF
>TRBJ1-2|TRBV12-3/TRBV12-4|12|.|TRBD1
TGTGCCAGCAGCGGACAGGGGCAGGGCTACACCTTC
CASSGQGQGYTF
>TRBJ1-6|TRBV5-4|17|few|TRBD1
TGTGCCAGCAGCCAGGGGACAGGGGGCGAAGGTGGTTCACCCCTCCACTTT
CASSQGTGGEGGSPLHF
>TRBJ2-1|TRBV12-3/TRBV12-4|14|.|TRBD2
TGTGCCAGCATCGGGACTAGCGCCCCCAATGAGCAGTTCTTC
CASIGTSAPNEQFF
>TRBJ2-3|TRBV11-2|13|.|TRBD2
TGTGCCAGCAGCTTAGTGACTAGCGATACGCAGTATTTT
CASSLVTSDTQYF
>TRBJ2-5|TRBV5-1|15|.|.
TGCGCCAGCAGCTTGCCGGACGGTGACCAAGAGACCCAGTACTTC
CASSLPDGDQETQYF
>TRBJ2-7|TRBV13|16|.|.
TGTGCCAGCAGCTTATCAGCTATTGGCAACTCCTACGAGCAGTACTTC
CASSLSAIGNSYEQYF
>TRBJ2-5|TRBV9|14|.|.
TGTGCCAGCAGCGTTGGGGGGGGCGAAGAGACCCAGTACTTC
CASSVGGGEETQYF
>TRBJ2-7|TRBV4-1|14|.|.
TGCGCCAGCAGCCAAGGACAGTCGGGCTACGAGCAGTACTTC
CASSQGQSGYEQYF